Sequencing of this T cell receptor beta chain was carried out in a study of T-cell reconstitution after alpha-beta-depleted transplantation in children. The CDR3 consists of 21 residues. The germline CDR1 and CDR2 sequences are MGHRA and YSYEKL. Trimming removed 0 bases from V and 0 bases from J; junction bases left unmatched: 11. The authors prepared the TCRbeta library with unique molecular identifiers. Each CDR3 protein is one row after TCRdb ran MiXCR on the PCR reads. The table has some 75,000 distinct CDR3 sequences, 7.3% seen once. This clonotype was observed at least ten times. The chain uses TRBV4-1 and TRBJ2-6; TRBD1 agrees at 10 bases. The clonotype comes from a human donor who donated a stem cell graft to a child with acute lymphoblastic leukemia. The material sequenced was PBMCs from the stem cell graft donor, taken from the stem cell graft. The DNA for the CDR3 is TGCGCCAGCAGCCAAGATCTGTCACGACAGGGGGCTGGCTCTGGGGCCAACGTCCTGACTTTC. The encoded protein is CASSQDLSRQGAGSGANVLTF.